One sample yielded the 25 T cell receptor beta chains listed below, sequenced in a study of T cells in Graves' hyperthyroidism and ophthalmopathy. The source material, RNA transcripts, was used to amplify TCR beta CDR3 regions. Primed by the HTBI set, a first-round RT-PCR was run on the TCR CDR3. TCRdb called the multiplex PCR reads again in MiXCR, with one record for every CDR3 protein. Of more than 350,000 distinct CDR3 sequences in the sample, around 15% are singletons; the top ten hold around 20%. Sequenced sample: blood. The receptors were sampled from a woman aged 55-70 years with Graves' ophthalmopathy.

This chain uses TRBV18 with TRBJ1-1; no clear D gene. Trimming removed 5 bases at V and 5 bases at J, with 15 bases between. This CDR3 spans 14 amino acids. The germline V gene has CDR1 KGHSH and CDR2 LQKENI. The CDR3 spells CASSFNAVRTEAFF. The CDR3 DNA sequence: TGTGCCAGCTCATTTAACGCGGTTCGGACTGAAGCTTTCTTT.

In this sample, this clonotype turned up many times. The rearrangement joins TRBV2 to TRBJ1-5; 7 nucleotides line up with TRBD1. The germline gives CDR1 SNHLY, CDR2 FYNNEI. The trim removed 4 bases at V and 3 bases at J, leaving 3 bases unmatched. The CDR3 is 14 amino acids. For the CDR3, the DNA is TGTGCCAGCAGTGGGACAGGCTTCAATCAGCCCCAGCATTTT. Protein sequence: CASSGTGFNQPQHF.

The table lists this clonotype with many counts. V gene TRBV20-1 combines with J gene TRBJ2-1; 8 bases align to TRBD2. The CDR3 has 14 residues. J was trimmed by 3 bases and V by 5 bases; bases with no gene match: 6. The germline CDR1 and CDR2 sequences are DFQATT and SNEGSKA (reference sequence). CDR3 coding DNA: TGCAGTGCTCAAAGGGGGACTAGCTACAATGAGCAGTTCTTC. Protein sequence: CSAQRGTSYNEQFF.

The V call is TRBV12-3 or TRBV12-4, the J call TRBJ2-7, with D hard to call. The V end lost 8 bases, the J end lost 0 bases, and 20 bases lay between the germline ends. This CDR3 has 16 residues. The CDR3 nucleotides read TGTGCCAGCTCACCTCTTCCTGCGGTTCTCTCCTACGAGCAGTACTTC. Its translation is CASSPLPAVLSYEQYF.

This clonotype was seen a handful of times. J is TRBJ1-5 and V is TRBV20-1; 10 bases agree with TRBD1. CDR1 DFQATT and CDR2 SNEGSKA come from the germline V gene (reference sequence). The CDR3 has 14 residues. V was pared by 3 bases and J by 7 bases, with 6 bases of the junction left unmatched. CDR3 region: CSARGQGLGQPQHF. CDR3 coding DNA: TGCAGTGCTAGGGGACAGGGGCTGGGGCAGCCCCAGCATTTT.

Regarding this clonotype: This sequence may be a read error, since a much larger clone differs from it by one base. CDR3 residues: CASSPRGPGPSRDQPQHF. The CDR3 DNA reads as TGTGCCAGCAGCCCTCGGGGTCCGGGGCCCTCCCGCGATCAGCCCCAGCATTTT. The chain employs TRBV12-3 or TRBV12-4 and TRBJ1-5; D might be TRBD1 (5 bases). The CDR3 consists of 18 residues. Between the trimmed V and J ends, which lost 6 bases and 5 bases, there was a span of 26 bases.

Many counts were recorded for this clonotype. The V and J genes are TRBV2 and TRBJ2-5, with D possibly being TRBD2 (6 bases). CDR1 SNHLY and CDR2 FYNNEI come from the germline V gene. Trimming pared 5 bases from V and 5 bases from J, leaving 15 bases between. This CDR3 is 14 amino acids long. The CDR3 sequence: CASSRTNSRETQYF. In nucleotides, the CDR3 is TGTGCCAGCAGTCGGACTAACTCCAGGGAGACCCAGTACTTC.

This clonotype showed up just a few times. The rearrangement uses TRBV4-1 and TRBJ2-5, with TRBD2 matching over 10 bases. The CDR3 has 18 amino acids. The junction had 11 bases not matched to a gene; V was cut back by 0 bases and J by 4 bases. CDR1 MGHRA and CDR2 YSYEKL come from the germline V gene. CDR3 region: CASSQDPLAGDLAETQYF. The CDR3 DNA sequence: TGCGCCAGCAGCCAAGATCCGCTAGCGGGAGATTTAGCAGAGACCCAGTACTTC.

The chain combines TRBV15 with TRBJ1-5, with D unresolved. V lost 3 bases to trimming and J lost 7 bases, with 13 bases between them. This CDR3 has 14 amino acids. Germline V lookup: CDR1 LNHNV, CDR2 YYDKDF (reference sequence). This CDR3 is CATSRTLWEQPQHF. CDR3 bases: TGTGCCACCAGCAGGACCCTCTGGGAACAGCCCCAGCATTTT.

The rearrangement joins TRBV9 to TRBJ1-6; the D is unclear. The ends were cut back, 2 bases at V and 2 bases at J, with 14 bases in the middle. The CDR3 length is 17 residues. Looked up from germline, CDR1 is SGDLS and CDR2 is YYNGEE. The CDR3 nucleotides read TGTGCCAGCAGCGTCAACTCCGGGTTAGCCTATAATTCACCCCTCCACTTT. The encoded protein is CASSVNSGLAYNSPLHF.

This chain connects TRBV20-1 to TRBJ1-2; D ambiguous. The germline V gene encodes CDR1 DFQATT and CDR2 SNEGSKA (reference sequence). The length of the CDR3 is 11 residues. V dropped 8 bases and J dropped 4 bases, with 11 bases sitting between them. The CDR3: CSCERVYGYTF. Here the CDR3 DNA reads TGCAGTTGTGAGAGAGTCTATGGCTACACCTTC.

This rearrangement joins TRBV25-1 to TRBJ1-5; a weak D match, TRBD1 (5 bases). CDR1 is MGHDK and CDR2 is SYGVNS in the germline V gene. V lost 5 bases and J lost 4, with 6 bases in between. This CDR3 contains 12 residues. The DNA of the CDR3 is TGTGCCAGCAGTAAGGGGAATCAGCCCCAGCATTTT. Translation: CASSKGNQPQHF.

This clonotype was seen many times. The gene calls are TRBV5-1 and TRBJ1-1; no clear D gene. Per the germline V gene, CDR1 is SGHRS and CDR2 is YFSETQ. Trimming left V 2 bases short and J 4 bases short, with 12 bases between. The CDR3 contains 14 residues. CDR3 sequence: CASSLARAGTEAFF. The CDR3 coding sequence is TGCGCCAGCAGCTTAGCACGGGCGGGCACTGAAGCTTTCTTT.

In this sample, this clonotype turned up a few times. This rearrangement joins TRBV24-1 to TRBJ2-1; 9 nucleotides align to TRBD2. The V gene end was trimmed by 1 base and the J gene end by 8 bases; junction bases not matched to a gene: 11. The length of the CDR3 is 17 residues. Germline-derived CDR1 and CDR2 are KGHDR and SFDVKD. CDR3 amino acids: CATSDFVSGRRWDEQFF. In DNA form, the CDR3 reads TGTGCCACCAGTGATTTTGTCAGCGGGAGGCGGTGGGATGAGCAGTTCTTC.

This clonotype was seen repeatedly, ten times or more. The V and J genes are TRBV28 and TRBJ2-5, with D perhaps matching TRBD1 or TRBD2 (5 bases each). Germline-derived CDR1 and CDR2 are MDHEN and SYDVKM. CDR3 length: 16 amino acids. V lost 7 bases, J lost 3 bases, and 21 bases lay in between. The CDR3 here is CASTQVVGPREETQYF. The CDR3 region has the DNA TGTGCCAGCACCCAGGTGGTGGGGCCGCGGGAAGAGACCCAGTACTTC.

The V gene is TRBV29-1, the J gene TRBJ2-7; D remains unclear. This CDR3 comprises 10 residues. The germline V gene encodes CDR1 SQVTM and CDR2 ANQGSEA. V dropped 4 bases and J dropped 6 bases, with 7 bases sitting between them. In DNA, the CDR3 is TGCAGCGTTGCGGCCTCCGAGCAGTACTTC. Translation: CSVAASEQYF.

This clonotype appeared a few times. The chain uses TRBV24-1 and TRBJ2-1, with D unresolved. This CDR3 has 16 amino acids. Trimming cost V 4 bases and J 1 base, with 13 bases left between them. Looked up from germline, CDR1 is KGHDR and CDR2 is SFDVKD. The chain's CDR3 is CATSDRSPISYNEQFF. As DNA, the CDR3 is TGTGCCACCAGTGACCGTTCACCTATTTCCTACAATGAGCAGTTCTTC.

This clonotype was counted at least ten times. The chain carries TRBV6-2 or TRBV6-3 and TRBJ2-7; TRBD1 aligns across 12 bases. This CDR3 is 15 amino acids long. Germline assignment: CDR1 MNHEY and CDR2 SVGEGT. V shed 7 bases, J shed 5 bases, and the junction held 9 bases outside the gene matches. CDR3 in DNA: TGTGCCAGCACCCGAGGGACAGGGGGCATCAACGAGCAGTACTTC. Translated: CASTRGTGGINEQYF.

This clonotype was seen a handful of times. The J gene is TRBJ2-5, the V gene TRBV6-1; no clear D. The CDR3 sequence is 11 residues long. CDR1 is MNHNS, CDR2 SASEGT, per germline. Between the trimmed V and J ends, which lost 4 bases and 4 bases, there was a span of 4 bases. The CDR3 is CASSVTETQYF. The CDR3 DNA reads as TGTGCCAGCAGTGTGACAGAGACCCAGTACTTC.

This clonotype appeared many times. V usage is TRBV28 and J usage is TRBJ1-5; TRBD1 aligns across 7 bases. With V trimmed by 5 bases and J by 3 bases, 7 bases remained unmatched. Looked up from germline, CDR1 is MDHEN and CDR2 is SYDVKM. The CDR3 runs 15 residues. DNA of the CDR3: TGTGCCAGCAGTGGTAACAGGGGAATCAATCAGCCCCAGCATTTT. Translating it yields CASSGNRGINQPQHF.

Many counts were recorded for this clonotype. The chain combines TRBV10-1 with TRBJ2-3, with 7 bases aligning to TRBD2. This CDR3 region has 16 residues. Trimming took 0 bases from V and 0 from J; bases not matched to a gene: 3. CDR1 is WNHNN and CDR2 is SYGVQD in the germline V gene (reference sequence). The CDR3 coding sequence is TGCGCCAGCAGTGAGTCGGGCGGGAGCAGCACAGATACGCAGTATTTT. Amino acids: CASSESGGSSTDTQYF.

The rearrangement uses TRBV19 and TRBJ2-4, with D unresolved. The CDR3 spans 14 residues. V lost 7 bases and J 5 bases, leaving 15 bases between the germline ends. From germline, CDR1 is LNHDA and CDR2 SQIVND (reference sequence). Written as DNA, the CDR3 is TGTGCCAGTACCCAACTTTACGATCAAAACATTCAGTACTTC. This gives the protein CASTQLYDQNIQYF.

In this sample, this clonotype turned up many times. The chain has TRBV9 and TRBJ2-7; a weak D match, TRBD2 (5 bases). Trimming removed 5 bases from V and 3 bases from J, with 12 bases in between. CDR3 size: 13 residues. Germline V gene data show CDR1 as SGDLS and CDR2 as YYNGEE. The CDR3 reads CASRKKRGYEQYF. The CDR3 DNA sequence: TGTGCCAGCAGGAAGAAACGGGGCTACGAGCAGTACTTC.

A remark on this clonotype: The germline gene is not matched at one end of the junction; a read error may be the cause. The chain employs TRBV3-1 and TRBJ2-7, with TRBD2 matching over 7 bases. Germline CDR1 LGHDT, CDR2 YNNKEL (reference sequence). CDR3 length: 15 amino acids. The CDR3 DNA reads TGTGCCAGCAGCCAACGCGGGAGTGGCACCGGGGAGCTGTACTTC. This translates into CASSQRGSGTGELYF.

This clonotype was seen at least ten times. V is TRBV29-1 and J is TRBJ1-1; D call uncertain. This CDR3 is 12 amino acids long. V was cut by 6 bases and J by 1 base, with 9 bases left in between. Per the germline V gene, CDR1 is SQVTM and CDR2 is ANQGSEA. The CDR3 DNA reads as TGCAGCGTGACGACACAGAACACTGAAGCTTTCTTT. Amino acid sequence: CSVTTQNTEAFF.